This T cell receptor beta chain emerged from a study of graft-versus-host responses after intestinal transplantation. General study findings and limits: GvH clones turned up in recipient marrow; some had shown up first in ileum or blood. Subjects displaying graft-donor T cell macrochimerism possessed elevated graft-versus-host to host-versus-graft clonal ratios inside allografts.

The germline CDR1 and CDR2 sequences are MNHNS and SASEGT. The CDR3 extends over 15 amino acids. Trimming took 0 bases from V and 2 from J, leaving 8 bases between them. TCRdb keeps only in-frame clones here, not all; method: immunoSEQ multiplex PCR. Here the sample spans around 100,000 clones, around nine tenths being singletons. A word on this clone: What it binds is not known.

J is TRBJ1-5 and V is TRBV6-1; D call uncertain. Sequences were derived from unstimulated CD4+ T cells sorted from spleen or lymph node cells, sampled before transplant. This clonotype originated in a human donor who was the organ donor for an intestinal transplant. The CDR3 region has the DNA TGTGCCAGCAGTGAAGCCCCTCGGGGCAATCAGCCCCAGCATTTT. Amino acids: CASSEAPRGNQPQHF.